A single sample gave rise to the 19 T cell receptor beta chains below, sequenced in a study of T cell changes during pregnancy in multiple sclerosis. Some clones are missing from TCRdb's copy, which holds only in-frame ones; the method was immunoSEQ multiplex PCR. The sample has about 68,000 clones; about 90% are singletons. Here the sequenced sample was peripheral blood, taken in the second trimester of pregnancy. The receptors here all came from a female donor with multiple sclerosis, enrolled in a pregnancy study.

The rearrangement joins TRBV19 to TRBJ2-5; maybe TRBD2 (5 bases). This CDR3 has 14 residues. Trimming pared 3 bases from V and 3 bases from J, leaving 11 bases between. Germline V gene sequence: CDR1 LNHDA, CDR2 SQIVND (reference sequence). CDR3 amino acids: CASSIVGVEETQYF. The CDR3 DNA follows: TGTGCCAGTAGTATTGTGGGAGTGGAAGAGACCCAGTACTTC.

The chain links TRBV7-9 to TRBJ2-1; 8 bases match TRBD2. CDR1 and CDR2 (germline): SEHNR, FQNEAQ (reference sequence). The CDR3 covers 15 residues. The V and J ends lost 8 bases and 4 bases, in that order; junction bases with no gene match: 10. The chain's CDR3 is CASGPSSGGYNEQFF. For the CDR3, the DNA is TGTGCCAGCGGTCCCTCCAGCGGGGGATACAATGAGCAGTTCTTC.

The chain recombines TRBV2 with TRBJ2-3, with 9 bases aligning to TRBD2. The germline CDR1 and CDR2 sequences are SNHLY and FYNNEI. V shed 1 base and J 6 bases; nucleotides not matched to a gene: 8. The CDR3 is 16 amino acids. The chain's CDR3 is CASSEVLAGLGDTQYF. CDR3 nucleotides: TGTGCCAGCAGTGAAGTCCTAGCGGGGCTAGGGGATACGCAGTATTTT.

This chain uses TRBV4-2 with TRBJ1-1; D might be TRBD1 (6 bases). V shed 3 bases and J shed 5 bases, with 16 bases lying between them. The CDR3 spans 15 residues. The germline gives CDR1 LGHNA, CDR2 YNFKEQ. The CDR3 region is CASSQDGGALTEAFF. The CDR3 region has the DNA TGTGCCAGCAGCCAGGACGGGGGGGCTCTGACTGAAGCTTTCTTT.

The J gene is TRBJ2-7, the V gene TRBV27, with D unresolved. V lost 6 bases to trimming and J lost 6 bases, with 24 bases between them. This CDR3 has 16 amino acids. Germline V gene data show CDR1 as MNHEY and CDR2 as SMNVEV (reference sequence). CDR3 protein: CASSAAQFTAESEQYF. For the CDR3, the DNA is TGTGCCAGCAGCGCCGCCCAGTTTACTGCGGAGAGCGAGCAGTACTTC.

In its sample, this clone was seen a few times. DNA for the CDR3: TGTGCCTGGAGCGAGGAGCGGGGGACGCGAGCTTTCTTT. Amino acids: CAWSEERGTRAFF. The V and J genes are TRBV30 and TRBJ1-1; the D gene is possibly TRBD1 (5 bases). The germline V gene encodes CDR1 GTSNPN and CDR2 SVGIG (reference sequence). V lost 3 bases to trimming and J lost 10 bases, with 18 bases between them. CDR3 size: 13 residues.

V is TRBV6-1 and J is TRBJ2-7; a weak D match, TRBD2 (5 bases). The germline CDR1 and CDR2 sequences are MNHNS and SASEGT. Trimming removed 10 bases from V and 1 base from J, with 17 bases in between. The CDR3 runs 14 residues. For the CDR3, the DNA is TGTGCCACCCTCGCGGGTTACCCTTCCTACGAGCAGTACTTC. This codes for CATLAGYPSYEQYF.

The genes are TRBV19 and TRBJ1-1; 12 bases map to TRBD1. This CDR3 is 15 amino acids long. CDR1 LNHDA and CDR2 SQIVND come from the germline V gene (reference sequence). V was pared by 5 bases and J by 11 bases, with 12 bases of the junction left unmatched. CDR3 nucleotide sequence: TGTGCCAGTAGTCCGACCGGGACAGGGGGCATCGCGGCTTTCTTT. Translation: CASSPTGTGGIAAFF.

The chain recombines TRBV5-5 with TRBJ1-4, with D possibly matching TRBD1 (6 bases). Trimming left V 4 bases short and J 0 bases short, with 13 bases between. The CDR3 runs to 16 residues. Germline CDR1 is SGHKS and CDR2 is YYEKEE (reference sequence). CDR3 in amino acids: CASSLWTVSTNEKLFF. CDR3 nucleotides: TGTGCCAGCAGCCTTTGGACAGTCTCAACTAATGAAAAACTGTTTTTT.

V gene TRBV2 combines with J gene TRBJ1-2, with D possibly TRBD1 on 5 matching bases. V lost 7 bases to trimming and J lost 6 bases, with 21 bases between them. In germline, CDR1 is SNHLY, CDR2 FYNNEI. The CDR3 is 15 residues long. The CDR3 DNA reads as TGTGCCAGCAAAGCAGGGATTCTTGCGTTGGATGGCTACACCTTC. Encoded protein: CASKAGILALDGYTF.

The DNA of the CDR3 is TGTGCCAGCAGAGGTCAGGGTTACCGAAACACTGAAGCTTTCTTT. Translation gives CASRGQGYRNTEAFF. The rearrangement joins TRBV6-1 to TRBJ1-1, with a possible D match to TRBD1 (5 bases). With 6 bases removed from V and 2 bases from J, the gap between germline ends came to 16 bases. The germline V gene has CDR1 MNHNS and CDR2 SASEGT. The CDR3 sequence is 15 residues long.

V gene TRBV10-3 combines with J gene TRBJ1-2; weak D call: TRBD1 (6 bases). The V end was cut by 6 bases, the J end by 4 bases, with 15 bases between. The CDR3 is 14 amino acids. Germline CDR1 reads ENHRY; CDR2 reads SYGVKD. CDR3 nucleotide sequence: TGTGCCATCAGGGGGGCAGGGTTGGTCTATGGCTACACCTTC. Protein: CAIRGAGLVYGYTF.

The chain has TRBV6-6 and TRBJ1-6, with 7 bases matching TRBD1. Looked up from germline, CDR1 is MNHNY and CDR2 is SVGAGI (reference sequence). This CDR3 is built from 14 residues. V was clipped by 8 bases and J by 5 bases; unmatched bases: 6. The CDR3 nucleotides read TGTGCCAGCGGGCTGACAGGGAATAATTCACCCCTCCACTTT. This gives the protein CASGLTGNNSPLHF.

The chain uses TRBV7-6 and TRBJ2-3; TRBD1 is a possible D gene (7 bases). The CDR3 consists of 16 residues. Germline-derived CDR1 and CDR2 are SGHVS and FNYEAQ. V was shortened by 1 base and J by 3 bases, with 14 bases between the two germline ends. CDR3 coding DNA: TGTGCCAGCAGCTTAGTGGGGCAGGGGGGTACAGATACGCAGTATTTT. It translates to CASSLVGQGGTDTQYF.

The chain carries TRBV6-5 and TRBJ2-3; D is perhaps TRBD2 (6 bases). The V gene's germline CDR1 is MNHEY and CDR2 SVGAGI. CDR3 length equals 14 residues. The V gene lost 6 bases and the J gene lost 4 bases, with 14 bases spanning the gap. The CDR3 reads CASREEGLADTQYF. In DNA form, the CDR3 reads TGTGCCAGCAGAGAGGAGGGCCTCGCAGATACGCAGTATTTT.

Here the CDR3 reads CASSFGGTGELFF. The CDR3 region has the DNA TGTGCCAGCAGCTTCGGGGGCACCGGGGAGCTGTTTTTT. The chain carries TRBV7-3 and TRBJ2-2; TRBD2 might be the D (6 bases). The germline V gene encodes CDR1 SGHTA and CDR2 FQGTGA. The V end was cut by 3 bases, the J end by 4 bases, with 6 bases between. This CDR3 is built from 13 residues.

The chain combines TRBV30 with TRBJ1-5; D unresolved. V lost 1 base and J lost 3, with 7 bases in between. Looked up from germline, CDR1 is GTSNPN and CDR2 is SVGIG (reference sequence). The CDR3 consists of 13 residues. This CDR3 is CAWSDRDNQPQHF. DNA for the CDR3: TGTGCCTGGAGTGACCGGGACAATCAGCCCCAGCATTTT.

The J gene is TRBJ1-3, the V gene TRBV11-2; no reliable D call. Germline CDR1 SGHAT, CDR2 FQNNGV. The CDR3 length is 16 residues. V lost 1 base, J lost 0 bases, and 10 bases lay in between. CDR3: CASSLVAGNSGNTIYF. The CDR3 coding sequence is TGTGCCAGCAGCTTAGTTGCCGGGAACTCTGGAAACACCATATATTTT. Full variable domain (outside the CDR3, taken from reference TRBV11-2 and TRBJ1-3): EAGVAQSPRYKIIEKRQSVAFWCNPISGHATLYWYQQILGQGPKLLIQFQNNGVVDDSQLPKDRFSAERLKGVDSTLKIQPAKLEDSAVYLCASSLVAGNSGNTIYFGEGSWLTVV.

The V call is TRBV6-5, the J call TRBJ1-1, with TRBD1 matching 7 bases. The trim removed 5 bases at V and 0 bases at J, leaving 6 bases unmatched. CDR3 length equals 15 residues. CDR1 is MNHEY and CDR2 is SVGAGI in the germline V gene. The CDR3, as DNA: TGTGCCAGCAGTCGGGACAGTAGCCTGAACACTGAAGCTTTCTTT. Protein product: CASSRDSSLNTEAFF.